This TCR beta chain is from a study of technical replicates of blood from a few donors. Generated by immunoSEQ multiplex PCR, the TCRdb table keeps only in-frame clones and is missing some. The sample has 60,000 to 90,000 clones, 93% seen once. The sample consisted of T cells isolated from PBMCs. This TCR derives from a human donor in good health.

CDR3 residues: CASSQEPGLAGIYEQYF. CDR3 DNA sequence: TGCGCCAGCAGCCAAGAACCTGGACTAGCGGGAATCTACGAGCAGTACTTC. This chain links TRBV4-1 with TRBJ2-7; 12 positions agree with TRBD2. CDR1 MGHRA and CDR2 YSYEKL come from the germline V gene. Trimming at V came to 0 bases and at J to 3 bases, leaving 6 bases not matched to a gene. The length of the CDR3 is 17 residues.